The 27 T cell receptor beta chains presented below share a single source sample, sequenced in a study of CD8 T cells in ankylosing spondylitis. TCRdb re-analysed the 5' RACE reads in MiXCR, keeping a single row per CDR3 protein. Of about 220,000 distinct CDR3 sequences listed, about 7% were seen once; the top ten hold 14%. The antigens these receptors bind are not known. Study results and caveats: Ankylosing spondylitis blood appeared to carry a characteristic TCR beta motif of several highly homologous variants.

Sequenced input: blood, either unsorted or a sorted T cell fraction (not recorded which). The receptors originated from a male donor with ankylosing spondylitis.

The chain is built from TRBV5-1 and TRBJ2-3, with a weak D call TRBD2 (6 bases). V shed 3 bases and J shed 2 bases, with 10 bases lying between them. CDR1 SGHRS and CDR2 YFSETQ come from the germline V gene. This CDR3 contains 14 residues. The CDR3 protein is CASSWGVTTDTQYF. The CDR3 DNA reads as TGCGCCAGCAGCTGGGGGGTAACCACAGATACGCAGTATTTT.

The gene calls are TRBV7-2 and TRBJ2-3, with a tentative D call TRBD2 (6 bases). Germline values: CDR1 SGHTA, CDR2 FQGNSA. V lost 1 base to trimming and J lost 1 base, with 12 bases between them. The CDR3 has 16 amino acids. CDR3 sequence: CASSLVRGWGTDTQYF. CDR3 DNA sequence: TGTGCCAGCAGCTTAGTCCGGGGGTGGGGCACAGATACGCAGTATTTT.

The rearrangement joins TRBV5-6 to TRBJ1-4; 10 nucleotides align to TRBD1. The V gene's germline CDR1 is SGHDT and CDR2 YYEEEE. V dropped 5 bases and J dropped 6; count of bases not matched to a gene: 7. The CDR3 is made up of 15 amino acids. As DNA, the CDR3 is TGTGCCAGCAGTTTTACCGGGACAGGGGATGAAAAACTGTTTTTT. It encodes CASSFTGTGDEKLFF.

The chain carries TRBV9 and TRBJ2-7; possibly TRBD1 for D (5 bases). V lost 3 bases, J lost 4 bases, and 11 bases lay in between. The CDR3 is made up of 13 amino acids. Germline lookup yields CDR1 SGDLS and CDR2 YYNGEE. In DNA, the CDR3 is TGTGCCAGCAGCGGTATGACAGCTTACGAGCAGTACTTC. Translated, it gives CASSGMTAYEQYF.

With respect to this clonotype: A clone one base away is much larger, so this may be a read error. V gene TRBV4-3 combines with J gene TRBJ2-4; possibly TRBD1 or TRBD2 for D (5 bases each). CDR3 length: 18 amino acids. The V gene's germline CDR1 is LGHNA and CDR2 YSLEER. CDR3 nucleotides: TGCGCCAGCAGCCAACGAGTCTCGGGGCCGAAGAAGGGGAACATTCGGTACTTC. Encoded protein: CASSQRVSGPKKGNIRYF.

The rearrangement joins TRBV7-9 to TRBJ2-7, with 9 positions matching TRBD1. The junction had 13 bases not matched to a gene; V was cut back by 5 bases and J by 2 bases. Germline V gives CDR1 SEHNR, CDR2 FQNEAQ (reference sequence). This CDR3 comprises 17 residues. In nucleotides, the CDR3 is TGTGCCAGCAGCACTCACATTACAGGGGGCGAAACCTACGAGCAGTACTTC. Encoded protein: CASSTHITGGETYEQYF.

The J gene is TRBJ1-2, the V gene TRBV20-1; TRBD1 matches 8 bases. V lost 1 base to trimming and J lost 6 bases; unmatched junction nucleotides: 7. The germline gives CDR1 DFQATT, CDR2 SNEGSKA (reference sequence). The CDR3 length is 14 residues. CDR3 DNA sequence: TGCAGTGCTAGAGGGTTCAGGGGGCAGGATGGCTACACCTTC. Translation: CSARGFRGQDGYTF.

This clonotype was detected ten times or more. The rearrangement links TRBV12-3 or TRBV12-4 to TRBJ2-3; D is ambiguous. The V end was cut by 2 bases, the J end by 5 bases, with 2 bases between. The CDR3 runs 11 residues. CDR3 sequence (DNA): TGTGCCAGCAGTTTACAAGATACGCAGTATTTT. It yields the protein CASSLQDTQYF.

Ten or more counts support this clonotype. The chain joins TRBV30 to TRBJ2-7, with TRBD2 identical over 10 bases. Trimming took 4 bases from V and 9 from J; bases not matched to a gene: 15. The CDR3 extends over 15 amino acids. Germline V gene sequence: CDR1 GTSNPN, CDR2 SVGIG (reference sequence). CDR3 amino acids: CAWNPAGGPGYVQYF. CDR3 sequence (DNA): TGTGCCTGGAACCCAGCGGGAGGGCCTGGTTATGTGCAGTACTTC.

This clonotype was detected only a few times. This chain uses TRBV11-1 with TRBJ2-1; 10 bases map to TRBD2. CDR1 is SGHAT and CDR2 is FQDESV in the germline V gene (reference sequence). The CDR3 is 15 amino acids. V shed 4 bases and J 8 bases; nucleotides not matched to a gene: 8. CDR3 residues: CASSSWTSGGDEQFF. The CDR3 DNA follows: TGTGCCAGCAGCTCTTGGACTAGCGGAGGCGATGAGCAGTTCTTC.

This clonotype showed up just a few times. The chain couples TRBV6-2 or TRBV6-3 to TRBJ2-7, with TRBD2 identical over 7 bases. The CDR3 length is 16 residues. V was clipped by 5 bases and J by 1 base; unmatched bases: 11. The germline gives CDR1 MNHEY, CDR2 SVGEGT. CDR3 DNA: TGTGCCAGCAGTCCTCCTTCTACTAGCGAATCCTACGAGCAGTACTTC. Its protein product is CASSPPSTSESYEQYF.

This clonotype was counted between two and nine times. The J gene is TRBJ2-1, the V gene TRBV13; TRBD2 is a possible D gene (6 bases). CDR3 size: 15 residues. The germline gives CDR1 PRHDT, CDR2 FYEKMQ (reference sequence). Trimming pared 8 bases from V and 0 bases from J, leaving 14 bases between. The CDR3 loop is CASLGAGSSYNEQFF. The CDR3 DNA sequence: TGTGCCAGCCTCGGGGCGGGGAGCTCCTACAATGAGCAGTTCTTC.

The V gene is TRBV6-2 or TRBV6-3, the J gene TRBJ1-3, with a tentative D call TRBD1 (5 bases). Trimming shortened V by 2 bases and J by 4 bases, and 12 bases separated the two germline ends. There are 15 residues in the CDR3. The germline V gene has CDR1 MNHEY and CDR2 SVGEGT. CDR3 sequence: CASSYIPGTGNTIYF. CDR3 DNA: TGTGCCAGCAGTTACATACCAGGGACCGGAAACACCATATATTTT.

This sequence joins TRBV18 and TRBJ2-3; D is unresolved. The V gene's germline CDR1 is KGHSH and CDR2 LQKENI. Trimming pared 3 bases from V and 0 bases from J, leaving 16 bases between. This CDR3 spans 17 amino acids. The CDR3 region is CASSPPIAGYSTDTQYF. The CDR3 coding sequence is TGTGCCAGCTCACCTCCCATCGCAGGATACAGCACAGATACGCAGTATTTT.

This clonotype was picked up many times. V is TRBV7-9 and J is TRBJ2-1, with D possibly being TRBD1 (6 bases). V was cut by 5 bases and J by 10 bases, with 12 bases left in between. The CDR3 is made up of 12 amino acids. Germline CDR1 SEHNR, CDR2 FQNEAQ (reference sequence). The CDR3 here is CASSKRDTEQFF. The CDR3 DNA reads TGTGCCAGCAGCAAAAGGGACACGGAGCAGTTCTTC.

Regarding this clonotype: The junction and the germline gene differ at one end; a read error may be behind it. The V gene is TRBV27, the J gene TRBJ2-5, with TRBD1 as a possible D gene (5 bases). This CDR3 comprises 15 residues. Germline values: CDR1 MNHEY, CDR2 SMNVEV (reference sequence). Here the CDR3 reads CTSSLSGNRGETQYF. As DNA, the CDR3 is TGTACCAGCAGTTTATCCGGCAATAGGGGAGAGACCCAGTACTTC.

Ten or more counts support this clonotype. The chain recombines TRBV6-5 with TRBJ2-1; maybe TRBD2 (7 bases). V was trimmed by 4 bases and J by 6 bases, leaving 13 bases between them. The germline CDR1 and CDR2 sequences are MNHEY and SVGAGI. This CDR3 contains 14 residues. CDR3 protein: CASSFGGQGNEQFF. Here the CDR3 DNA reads TGTGCCAGCAGTTTCGGGGGGCAGGGCAATGAGCAGTTCTTC.

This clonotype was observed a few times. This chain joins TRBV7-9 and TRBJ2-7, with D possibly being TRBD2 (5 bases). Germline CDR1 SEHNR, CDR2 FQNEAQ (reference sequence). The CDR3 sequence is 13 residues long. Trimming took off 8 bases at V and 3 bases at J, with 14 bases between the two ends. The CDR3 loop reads CASRMEVDYEQYF. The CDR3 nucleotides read TGTGCCAGCCGGATGGAGGTTGACTACGAGCAGTACTTC. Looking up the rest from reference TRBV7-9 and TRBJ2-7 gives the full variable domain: DTGVSQNPRHKITKRGQNVTFRCDPISEHNRLYWYRQTLGQGPEFLTYFQNEAQLEKSRLLSDRFSAERPKGSFSTLEIQRTEQGDSAMYLCASRMEVDYEQYFGPGTRLTVT.

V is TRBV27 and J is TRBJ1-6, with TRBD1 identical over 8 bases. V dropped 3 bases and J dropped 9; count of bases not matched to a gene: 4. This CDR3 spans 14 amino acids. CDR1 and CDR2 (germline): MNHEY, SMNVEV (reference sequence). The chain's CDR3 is CASSFQGASSPLHF. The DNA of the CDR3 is TGTGCCAGCAGTTTTCAGGGGGCGAGTTCACCCCTCCACTTT.

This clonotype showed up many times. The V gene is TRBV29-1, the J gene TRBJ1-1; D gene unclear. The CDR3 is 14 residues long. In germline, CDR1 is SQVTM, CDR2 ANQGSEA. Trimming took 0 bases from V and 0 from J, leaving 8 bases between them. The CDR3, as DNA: TGCAGCGTTGAAGATACCTCTATGAACACTGAAGCTTTCTTT. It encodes CSVEDTSMNTEAFF.

CDR3 protein: CATSNSPGATDTQYF. CDR3 coding DNA: TGTGCCACCAGCAATTCACCGGGAGCAACAGATACGCAGTATTTT. V and J are TRBV15 and TRBJ2-3; maybe TRBD2 (6 bases). This CDR3 contains 15 residues. The V end was cut by 4 bases, the J end by 3 bases, with 14 bases between. Germline CDR1 reads LNHNV; CDR2 reads YYDKDF (reference sequence).

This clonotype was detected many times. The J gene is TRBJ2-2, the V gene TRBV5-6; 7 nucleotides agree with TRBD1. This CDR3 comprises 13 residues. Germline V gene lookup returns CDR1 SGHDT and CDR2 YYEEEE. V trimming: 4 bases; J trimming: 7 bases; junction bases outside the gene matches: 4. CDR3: CASSLTGFGELFF. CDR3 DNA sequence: TGTGCCAGCAGCCTGACAGGGTTCGGGGAGCTGTTTTTT.

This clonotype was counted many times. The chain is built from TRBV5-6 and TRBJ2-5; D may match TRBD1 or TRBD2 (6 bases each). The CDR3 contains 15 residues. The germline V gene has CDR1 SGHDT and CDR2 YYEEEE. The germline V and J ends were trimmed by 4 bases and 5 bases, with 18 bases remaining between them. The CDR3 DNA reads TGTGCCAGCAGCGCCTCTTTTCGGGGGCGGGAGACCCAGTACTTC. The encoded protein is CASSASFRGRETQYF.

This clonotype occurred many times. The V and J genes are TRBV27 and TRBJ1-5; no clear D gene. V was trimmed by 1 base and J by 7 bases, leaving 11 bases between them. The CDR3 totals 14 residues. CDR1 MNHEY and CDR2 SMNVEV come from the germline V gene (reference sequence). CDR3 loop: CASSLFSEGQPQHF. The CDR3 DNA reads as TGTGCCAGCAGTTTATTCTCCGAAGGCCAGCCCCAGCATTTT.

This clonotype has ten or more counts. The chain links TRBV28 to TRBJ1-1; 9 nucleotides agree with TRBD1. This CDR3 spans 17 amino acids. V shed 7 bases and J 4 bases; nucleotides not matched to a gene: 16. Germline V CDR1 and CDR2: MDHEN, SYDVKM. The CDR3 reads CASTPLRDRGSGTEAFF. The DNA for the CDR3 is TGTGCCAGCACCCCCCTCCGAGACAGGGGGTCTGGCACTGAAGCTTTCTTT.

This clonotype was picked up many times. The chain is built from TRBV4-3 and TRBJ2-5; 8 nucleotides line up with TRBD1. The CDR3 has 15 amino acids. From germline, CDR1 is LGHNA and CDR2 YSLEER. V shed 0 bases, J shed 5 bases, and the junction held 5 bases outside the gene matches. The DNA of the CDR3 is TGCGCCAGCAGCCAAGATCCCAGGGGGCAGGAGACCCAGTACTTC. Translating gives CASSQDPRGQETQYF.

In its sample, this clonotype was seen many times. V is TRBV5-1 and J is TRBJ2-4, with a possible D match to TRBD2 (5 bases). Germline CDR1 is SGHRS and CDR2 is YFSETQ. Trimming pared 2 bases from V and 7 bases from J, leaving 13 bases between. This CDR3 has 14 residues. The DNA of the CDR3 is TGCGCCAGCAGCTTAACGGGGAGAGGGAACATTCAGTACTTC. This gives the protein CASSLTGRGNIQYF.